The subject of this entry is one TCR beta chain. This table comes from immunoSEQ multiplex PCR, and its TCRdb copy is limited to in-frame clones, with some not included. The sample consists of about 110,000 clones, approximately 85% of them appearing once. V was clipped by 6 bases and J by 1 base; unmatched bases: 4. In germline, CDR1 is SNHLY, CDR2 FYNNEI. This CDR3 is 17 amino acids long. The record originates from a study of T cell responses to AZD1222 COVID-19 vaccine. Study context: Samples with a second dose at about 4 or about 12 weeks were pooled together.

The V gene is TRBV2, the J gene TRBJ2-2; TRBD2 aligns across 14 bases. The origin of this receptor is an adult in good health. The sequences come from peripheral blood, collected on day 0 of AZD1222 vaccination. CDR3 DNA: TGTGCCAGCAGGAAAGGACTAGCGGGGGGGAACACCGGGGAGCTGTTTTTT. It specifies CASRKGLAGGNTGELFF.